The 19 T cell receptor beta chains given below trace back to one sample, sequenced in a study of T cells after yellow fever vaccination. TCRdb independently ran MiXCR on the 5' RACE reads; one entry per CDR3 protein. The repertoire holds about 240,000 distinct CDR3 sequences, with roughly 4% as singletons. The sample here was PBMCs, taken 15 days after the yellow fever booster vaccination. The receptors come from a young man who received the YFV17D yellow fever vaccine.

This clonotype was detected a few times. V is TRBV11-3 and J is TRBJ2-3; D unclear. V lost 5 bases and J lost 6, with 9 bases in between. The germline V gene has CDR1 SGHNT and CDR2 YENEEA. CDR3 length: 12 residues. The DNA of the CDR3 is TGTGCCAGCAGCGACGGCAGCGATACGCAGTATTTT. This gives the protein CASSDGSDTQYF.

This clonotype appeared many times. The chain recombines TRBV29-1 with TRBJ1-1; D call uncertain. In germline, CDR1 is SQVTM, CDR2 ANQGSEA. The CDR3 is 11 amino acids. The CDR3, as DNA: TGCAGTAGTCGGGAGAACACTGAAGCTTTCTTT. It encodes CSSRENTEAFF.

In its sample, this clonotype was seen many times. J is TRBJ2-7 and V is TRBV7-9, with D perhaps assigned TRBD1 or TRBD2 (5 bases each). The V gene's germline CDR1 is SEHNR and CDR2 FQNEAQ (reference sequence). The CDR3 is 16 amino acids. V was cut by 1 base and J by 5 bases, with 18 bases left in between. CDR3 in amino acids: CASSLGTTGAGDEQYF. In DNA form, the CDR3 reads TGTGCCAGCAGCTTAGGAACGACCGGGGCGGGCGACGAGCAGTACTTC.

This clonotype showed up many times. The rearrangement joins TRBV5-1 to TRBJ1-1; 10 nucleotides align to TRBD1. Germline-derived CDR1 and CDR2 are SGHRS and YFSETQ. After removal of 3 bases from V and 4 bases from J, the junction contained 6 bases not matched to a gene. CDR3 length: 15 amino acids. The CDR3 DNA follows: TGCGCCAGCAGCTCCGGGACAGGGGCGGGCACTGAAGCTTTCTTT. It specifies CASSSGTGAGTEAFF.

This clonotype was seen many times. The chain employs TRBV29-1 and TRBJ1-2, with TRBD1 matching 7 bases. The germline V gene has CDR1 SQVTM and CDR2 ANQGSEA. The CDR3 has 11 residues. V gave up 7 bases and J gave up 8 bases; unmatched junction bases: 7. In DNA, the CDR3 is TGCAGCGCCCGGACAGGACGGGGCTACACCTTC. Amino acid sequence: CSARTGRGYTF.

This clonotype was seen at least ten times. The chain uses TRBV5-5 and TRBJ1-5, with TRBD1 identical over 10 bases. This CDR3 contains 19 residues. V lost 0 bases and J lost 3; bases outside the gene matches: 12. CDR1 SGHKS and CDR2 YYEKEE come from the germline V gene (reference sequence). In DNA form, the CDR3 reads TGTGCCAGCAGCTTGGGTTGGGGGACAGGGGAAAAGGACAATCAGCCCCAGCATTTT. Protein sequence: CASSLGWGTGEKDNQPQHF.

This clonotype occurred many times. The chain has TRBV10-2 and TRBJ2-3; TRBD1 or TRBD2 may be the D gene (6 bases each). The V end lost 6 bases, the J end lost 6 bases, and 13 bases lay between the germline ends. The V gene's germline CDR1 is WSHSY and CDR2 SAAADI. CDR3 size: 13 residues. In DNA, the CDR3 is TGCGCCAGCAGCGGGGGCCTGGTTGATACGCAGTATTTT. Translating it yields CASSGGLVDTQYF.

The sample holds many counts of this clonotype. The chain couples TRBV12-3 or TRBV12-4 to TRBJ1-6; tentatively, D is TRBD1 (6 bases). The CDR3 has 14 residues. V dropped 8 bases and J dropped 10 bases, with 18 bases sitting between them. The CDR3 sequence: CASRNRVFYSPLHF. In DNA, the CDR3 is TGTGCCAGCCGAAACAGGGTGTTTTACTCACCCCTCCACTTT.

This clonotype was found many times. The rearrangement uses TRBV20-1 and TRBJ2-1; D is unresolved. The V gene lost 0 bases and the J gene lost 0 bases, with 18 bases spanning the gap. The CDR3 loop spans 18 amino acids. CDR1 and CDR2 (germline): DFQATT, SNEGSKA (reference sequence). The CDR3 spells CSARDLLKGVSSYNEQFF. The CDR3 nucleotides are TGCAGTGCTAGAGATCTCTTGAAGGGCGTTAGCTCCTACAATGAGCAGTTCTTC.

V gene TRBV6-5 combines with J gene TRBJ2-2; TRBD1 matches 8 bases. The V segment lost 4 bases and the J segment 1 base; nucleotides outside the gene matches: 2. The CDR3 has 15 residues. Germline V lookup: CDR1 MNHEY, CDR2 SVGAGI. CDR3 residues: CASSWTGLNTGELFF. DNA for the CDR3: TGTGCCAGCAGTTGGACAGGGTTGAACACCGGGGAGCTGTTTTTT.

This clonotype showed up many times. The chain carries TRBV20-1 and TRBJ1-2; D gene unclear. CDR1 and CDR2 from the germline V gene are DFQATT and SNEGSKA (reference sequence). Between the trimmed V and J ends, which lost 5 bases and 4 bases, there was a span of 8 bases. CDR3 length: 11 amino acids. The CDR3 nucleotides are TGCAGTGCTGATCGAAGCTATGGCTACACCTTC. It yields the protein CSADRSYGYTF.

Note on this clonotype: A junction boundary mismatches the germline segment, possibly from a read error. This chain links TRBV7-7 with TRBJ1-1; D remains unclear. CDR1 is SSHAT, CDR2 FNYEAQ, per germline (reference sequence). The CDR3 is 14 amino acids. In nucleotides, the CDR3 is TGTGCTAGCAGCTTAGCCCGGGCGGCCACTGAAGCTTTCTTT. It translates to CASSLARAATEAFF. The full variable domain, with the rest looked up from reference TRBV7-7 and TRBJ1-1, is GAGVSQSPRYKVTKRGQDVTLRCDPISSHATLYWYQQALGQGPEFLTYFNYEAQPDKSGLPSDRFSAERPEGSISTLTIQRTEQRDSAMYRCASSLARAATEAFFGQGTRLTVV.

This clonotype was detected ten times or more. The CDR3 spells CASSLGVTGTGAGYTF. Here the CDR3 DNA reads TGCGCCAGCAGCTTGGGGGTCACCGGGACAGGTGCGGGCTACACCTTC. This chain joins TRBV5-1 and TRBJ1-2, with 8 positions matching TRBD1. Trimming took 0 bases from V and 8 from J; bases not matched to a gene: 12. The CDR3 covers 16 residues. Germline CDR1 and CDR2: SGHRS and YFSETQ.

In its sample, this clonotype was seen many times. The V call is TRBV4-3, the J call TRBJ2-6; D gene ambiguous. The CDR3 sequence is 13 residues long. From germline, CDR1 is LGHNA and CDR2 YSLEER. V was shortened by 8 bases and J by 5 bases, with 10 bases between the two germline ends. As DNA, the CDR3 is TGCGCCAGCGGCGACCGTTGGGCCAACGTCCTGACTTTC. Translating it yields CASGDRWANVLTF.

The chain is built from TRBV11-3 and TRBJ1-6; D is undetermined. V was cut by 5 bases and J by 10 bases, with 12 bases left in between. Germline CDR1 and CDR2: SGHNT and YENEEA. The CDR3 consists of 13 residues. CDR3 DNA: TGTGCCAGCAGCAGGGAGATGAACTCACCCCTCCACTTT. Protein: CASSREMNSPLHF.

This clonotype was counted many times. The genes are TRBV1 and TRBJ1-1; TRBD1, the table's D call, lacks a check against the DNA. TRBV1 is termed a pseudogene. The CDR3 sequence is 16 residues long. The CDR3 region has the DNA TGCACCAGCAGCCACGCCCCCGAGGGCGCAACAAGGGAAGCTTTCTTT. Translated: CTSSHAPEGATREAFF.

The table lists this clonotype with many counts. The chain carries TRBV21-1 and TRBJ2-7; TRBD2 reflects the table's D call only, with no check against the DNA. TRBV21-1 is tagged as a pseudogene. The CDR3 extends over 14 amino acids. As DNA, the CDR3 is TGTGCCAGCAGCGCCACTAGCGGGCTTTACGAGCAGTACTTC. Its protein product is CASSATSGLYEQYF.

This clonotype has ten or more counts. The chain is built from TRBV9 and TRBJ2-7, with 7 bases identical to TRBD2. The CDR3 is 16 amino acids. V was pared by 3 bases and J by 0 bases, with 9 bases of the junction left unmatched. Germline CDR1 reads SGDLS; CDR2 reads YYNGEE. CDR3 DNA sequence: TGTGCCAGCAGCGCCGACAGCGGGGTGAGCTCCTACGAGCAGTACTTC. This gives the protein CASSADSGVSSYEQYF. Looking up the rest from reference TRBV9 and TRBJ2-7 gives the full variable domain: DSGVTQTPKHLITATGQRVTLRCSPRSGDLSVYWYQQSLDQGLQFLIQYYNGEERAKGNILERFSAQQFPDLHSELNLSSLELGDSALYFCASSADSGVSSYEQYFGPGTRLTVT.

This clonotype was counted many times. This chain uses TRBV7-8 with TRBJ2-5, with 7 positions matching TRBD1. CDR1 is SGHVS and CDR2 is FQNEAQ in the germline V gene. This CDR3 has 15 residues. The J segment lost 2 bases and the V segment lost 3 bases, leaving 6 bases of the junction unmatched. For the CDR3, the DNA is TGTGCCAGCAGCTTCAGACAGGGAAGGCAAGAGACCCAGTACTTC. Its protein product is CASSFRQGRQETQYF.